The 5 T cell receptor beta chains listed next were all sequenced from one sample in a study of blood T cell repertoires in COVID-19. The assay was immunoSEQ multiplex PCR, and TCRdb's table has in-frame clones only and misses some. The data hold tens of thousands of clones, with about 88% observed a single time. Sample: peripheral blood. All receptors come from a human donor in a cohort sampled during active COVID-19.

The chain carries TRBV7-3 and TRBJ2-7; D perhaps matches TRBD2 (6 bases). The germline gives CDR1 SGHTA, CDR2 FQGTGA. Trimming took 1 base from V and 0 from J, leaving 37 bases between them. The CDR3 totals 24 residues. CDR3 nucleotide sequence: TGTGCCAGCAGCTTAAGGGCCTTGGAGGAGGGACCACAAAAAAAACACAGAGACTCCTACGAGCAGTACTTC. Protein: CASSLRALEEGPQKKHRDSYEQYF.

The V call is TRBV4-2, the J call TRBJ2-3; 8 bases agree with TRBD2. The CDR3 length is 16 residues. The junction had 7 bases not matched to a gene; V was cut back by 0 bases and J by 5 bases. CDR1 and CDR2 (germline): LGHNA, YNFKEQ. For the CDR3, the DNA is TGTGCCAGCAGCCAAGATCACAGCGGGAGTGGAGATACGCAGTATTTT. This codes for CASSQDHSGSGDTQYF.

The chain carries TRBV4-1 and TRBJ2-7; TRBD2 is a possible D gene (6 bases). The CDR3 covers 14 residues. V was shortened by 1 base and J by 2 bases, with 9 bases between the two germline ends. CDR1 is MGHRA and CDR2 is YSYEKL in the germline V gene. CDR3 sequence: CASSQVTRAYEQYF. The CDR3 nucleotides read TGCGCCAGCAGCCAAGTGACTAGAGCCTACGAGCAGTACTTC.

There are a few counts of this clone. V is TRBV6-1 and J is TRBJ2-7; the match to TRBD1 covers 11 bases. Unmatched junction bases numbered 1, after V lost 1 base and J lost 5 bases. In germline, CDR1 is MNHNS, CDR2 SASEGT. The length of the CDR3 is 14 residues. The CDR3 spells CASSEGTGGDEQYF. For the CDR3, the DNA is TGTGCCAGCAGTGAAGGGACAGGGGGCGACGAGCAGTACTTC.

V usage is TRBV7-2 and J usage is TRBJ1-6, with 8 bases fitting TRBD1. CDR1 is SGHTA and CDR2 is FQGNSA in the germline V gene. The trim removed 5 bases at V and 7 bases at J, leaving 7 bases unmatched. The CDR3 is 15 residues long. CDR3 sequence (DNA): TGTGCCAGCAGCACCAGGACAGGGCGAAATTCACCCCTCCACTTT. It encodes CASSTRTGRNSPLHF.